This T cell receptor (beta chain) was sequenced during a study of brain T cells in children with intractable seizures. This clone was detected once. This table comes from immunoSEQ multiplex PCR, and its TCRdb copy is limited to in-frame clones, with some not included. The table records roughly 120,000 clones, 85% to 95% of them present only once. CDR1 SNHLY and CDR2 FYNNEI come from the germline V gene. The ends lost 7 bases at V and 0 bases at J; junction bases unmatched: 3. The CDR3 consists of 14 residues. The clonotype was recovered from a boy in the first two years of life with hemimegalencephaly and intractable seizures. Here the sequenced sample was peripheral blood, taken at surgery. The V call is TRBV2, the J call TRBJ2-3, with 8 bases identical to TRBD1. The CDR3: CASTGQASTDTQYF. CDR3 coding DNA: TGTGCCAGCACGGGACAGGCTAGCACAGATACGCAGTATTTT.